Sequencing of this T cell receptor (beta chain) was carried out in a study of blood T cell repertoires in COVID-19. The germline V gene encodes CDR1 SGHTA and CDR2 FQGTGA. J lost 5 bases, V lost 2 bases, and 0 bases had no gene match. The CDR3 consists of 13 residues. The assay was immunoSEQ multiplex PCR, and TCRdb's table has in-frame clones only and misses some. The sample consists of 250,000 or so clones, around 86% of them appearing once. This chain uses TRBV7-3 with TRBJ2-5; 9 nucleotides agree with TRBD1. The sequence was obtained from a man aged 40-49 years with active or convalescent COVID-19. Sample: peripheral blood. The CDR3 DNA reads as TGTGCCAGCAGCTTAGACAGGGGGGAGACCCAGTACTTC. Its translation: CASSLDRGETQYF.